Sequencing of this T cell receptor beta chain was carried out in a study of T-cell reconstitution after alpha-beta-depleted transplantation in children. From germline, CDR1 is LGHNA and CDR2 YNFKEQ. V lost 2 bases and J 2 bases, leaving 13 bases between the germline ends. The CDR3 is 15 residues long. A few counts support this clonotype. For TCRbeta, the library was prepared with unique molecular identifiers. In TCRdb, the PCR reads were re-called with MiXCR into one record per CDR3 protein. This table has 490,000 or so distinct CDR3 sequences, about an eighth appearing once. The TCR comes from a human donor who donated a stem cell graft to a child with combined immunodeficiency. Sequences were derived from PBMCs from the stem cell graft donor, sampled from the stem cell graft. V is TRBV4-2 and J is TRBJ2-7; D might be TRBD1 (6 bases). The CDR3 loop is CASSQTGTRTYEQYF. The CDR3 DNA sequence: TGTGCCAGCAGCCAAACCGGGACACGGACCTACGAGCAGTACTTC.